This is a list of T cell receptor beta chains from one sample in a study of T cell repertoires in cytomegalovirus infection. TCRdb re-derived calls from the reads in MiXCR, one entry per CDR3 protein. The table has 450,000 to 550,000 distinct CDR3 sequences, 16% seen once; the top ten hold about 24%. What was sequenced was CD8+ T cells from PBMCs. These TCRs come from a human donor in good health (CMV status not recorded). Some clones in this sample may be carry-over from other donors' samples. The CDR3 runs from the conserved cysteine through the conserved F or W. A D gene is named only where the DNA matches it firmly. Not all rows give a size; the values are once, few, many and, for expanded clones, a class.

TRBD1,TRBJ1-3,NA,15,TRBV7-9,CASSPGTAVGNTIYF,TGTGCCAGCAGCCCCGGGACAGCAGTTGGAAACACCATATATTTT
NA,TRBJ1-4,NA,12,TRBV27,CASRGGNEKLFF,TGTGCCAGCAGGGGGGGTAATGAAAAACTGTTTTTT
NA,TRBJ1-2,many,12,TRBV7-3,CASSLTGDGYTF,TGTGCCAGCAGCTTAACAGGGGATGGCTACACCTTC
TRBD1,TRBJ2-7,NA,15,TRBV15,CATSSYRGTTYEQYF,TGTGCCACCAGCAGTTACAGGGGGACAACCTACGAGCAGTACTTC
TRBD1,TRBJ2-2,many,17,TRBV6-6,CASSYPGTGSNTGELFF,TGTGCCAGCAGTTACCCGGGGACAGGATCGAACACCGGGGAGCTGTTTTTT
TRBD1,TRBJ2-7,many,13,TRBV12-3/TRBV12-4,CASSGGQVYEQYF,TGTGCCAGCAGTGGAGGACAGGTGTACGAGCAGTACTTC
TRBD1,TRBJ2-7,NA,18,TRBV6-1,CASSEVRPGWDSSYEQYF,TGTGCCAGCAGTGAAGTACGACCAGGATGGGACAGTTCCTACGAGCAGTACTTC
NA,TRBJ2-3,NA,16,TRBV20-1,CSARDPAVIRTDTQYF,TGCAGTGCTAGAGATCCAGCGGTCATCCGCACAGATACGCAGTATTTT
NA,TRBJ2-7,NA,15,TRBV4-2,CASSQEWAGAYEQYF,TGTGCCAGCAGCCAAGAATGGGCAGGAGCCTACGAGCAGTACTTC
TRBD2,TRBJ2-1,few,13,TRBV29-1,CSVTSGTEVEQFF,TGCAGCGTGACTAGCGGGACTGAGGTTGAGCAGTTCTTC
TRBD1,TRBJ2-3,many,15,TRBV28,CASSHTGESTDTQYF,TGTGCCAGCAGTCACACAGGGGAGAGCACAGATACGCAGTATTTT
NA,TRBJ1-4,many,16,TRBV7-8,CASRVSQGWGDEKLFF,TGTGCCAGCAGAGTTTCCCAGGGGTGGGGGGATGAAAAACTGTTTTTT
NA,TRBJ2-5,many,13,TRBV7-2,CASSLGKGETQYF,TGTGCCAGCAGCTTAGGAAAGGGAGAGACCCAGTACTTC
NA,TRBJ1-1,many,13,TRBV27,CASSLYRGTEAFF,TGTGCCAGCAGTTTATATAGGGGCACTGAAGCTTTCTTT
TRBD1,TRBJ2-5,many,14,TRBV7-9,CASSLPGGRETQYF,TGTGCCAGCAGCTTGCCAGGGGGCCGAGAGACCCAGTACTTC
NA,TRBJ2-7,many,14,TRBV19,CASSINGHSYEQYF,TGTGCCAGTAGTATTAATGGGCACTCCTACGAGCAGTACTTC
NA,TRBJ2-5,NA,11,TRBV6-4,CASSGTLTQYF,TGTGCCAGCAGTGGAACGCTAACCCAGTACTTC
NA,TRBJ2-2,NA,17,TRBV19,CASSIRRLQGNTGELFF,TGTGCCAGTAGTATAAGGAGGCTTCAAGGGAACACCGGGGAGCTGTTTTTT
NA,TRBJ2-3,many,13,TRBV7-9,CASSLALRDTQYF,TGTGCCAGCAGCTTAGCCCTCAGGGATACGCAGTATTTT
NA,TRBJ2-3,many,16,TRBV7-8,CASSLGWTGGTDTQYF,TGTGCCAGCAGCTTAGGGTGGACGGGGGGCACAGATACGCAGTATTTT
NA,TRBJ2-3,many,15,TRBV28,CASRTISVGTDTQYF,TGTGCCAGCAGAACGATCTCGGTGGGCACAGATACGCAGTATTTT
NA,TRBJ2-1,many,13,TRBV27,CASSGGSYNEQFF,TGTGCCAGCAGCGGGGGCTCCTACAATGAGCAGTTCTTC
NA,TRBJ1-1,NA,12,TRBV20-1,CSARAAHAEAFF,TGCAGTGCTAGAGCGGCCCACGCTGAAGCTTTCTTT
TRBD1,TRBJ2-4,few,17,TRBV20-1,CSARPMGVEGARHIQYF,TGCAGTGCTAGACCCATGGGAGTTGAGGGGGCTCGGCACATTCAGTACTTC
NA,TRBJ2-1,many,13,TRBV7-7,CASSPGRWNEQFF,TGTGCTAGCAGCCCCGGACGGTGGAATGAGCAGTTCTTC
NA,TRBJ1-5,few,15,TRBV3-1,CASSQAYDINQPQHF,TGTGCCAGCAGCCAAGCCTATGACATCAATCAGCCCCAGCATTTT
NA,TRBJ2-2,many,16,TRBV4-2,CASSQDGQSSSPELFF,TGTGCCAGCAGCCAAGATGGGCAGAGCTCGAGCCCAGAGCTGTTTTTT
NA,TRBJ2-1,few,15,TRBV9,CASSVSQHSYNEQFF,TGTGCCAGCAGCGTATCACAGCACTCCTACAATGAGCAGTTCTTC
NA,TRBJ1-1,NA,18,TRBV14,CASSHKFAVDFMNTEAFF,TGTGCCAGCAGCCATAAATTCGCAGTGGACTTTATGAACACTGAAGCTTTCTTT